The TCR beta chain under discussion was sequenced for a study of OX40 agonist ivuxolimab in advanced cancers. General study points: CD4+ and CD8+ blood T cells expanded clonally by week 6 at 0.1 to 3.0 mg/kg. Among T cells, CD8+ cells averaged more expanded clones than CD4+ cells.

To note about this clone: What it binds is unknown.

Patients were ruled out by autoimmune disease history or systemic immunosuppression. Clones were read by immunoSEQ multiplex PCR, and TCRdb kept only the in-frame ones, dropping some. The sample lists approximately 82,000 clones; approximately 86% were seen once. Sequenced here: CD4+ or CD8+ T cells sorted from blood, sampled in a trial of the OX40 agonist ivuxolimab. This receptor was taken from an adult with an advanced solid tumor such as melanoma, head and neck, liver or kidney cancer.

The CDR3 here is CSVTTPDNSNQPQHF. In DNA form, the CDR3 reads TGCAGCGTGACTACCCCGGACAACAGCAATCAGCCCCAGCATTTT. The chain uses TRBV29-1 and TRBJ1-5; D possibly corresponds to TRBD1 (5 bases). The CDR3 length is 15 residues. The germline gives CDR1 SQVTM, CDR2 ANQGSEA. Trimming shortened V by 6 bases and J by 1 base, and 16 bases separated the two germline ends.